These 8 T cell receptor beta chains originate from one sample sequenced in a study of blood T cell repertoires in COVID-19. Assay used: immunoSEQ multiplex PCR; TCRdb lists only in-frame clones, some missing. This table holds some 22,000 clones, 80% to 90% found once. Sequenced: peripheral blood. Receptor source: a human donor with active COVID-19. The donor label of this sample is uncertain.

This clone was seen a single time. V usage is TRBV11-2 and J usage is TRBJ1-5, with TRBD1 matching 8 bases. The germline CDR1 and CDR2 sequences are SGHAT and FQNNGV. With V trimmed by 5 bases and J by 5 bases, 2 bases remained unmatched. The CDR3 is 13 residues long. The CDR3 loop reads CASSKDRDQPQHF. In DNA form, the CDR3 reads TGTGCCAGCAGCAAGGACAGGGATCAGCCCCAGCATTTT.

The V call is TRBV6-6, the J call TRBJ2-5; 15 bases line up with TRBD2. V trimming: 2 bases; J trimming: 5 bases; junction bases outside the gene matches: 3. Germline lookup yields CDR1 MNHNY and CDR2 SVGAGI (reference sequence). The CDR3 covers 16 residues. The CDR3 region is CASSYGLAGGLETQYF. The CDR3 DNA follows: TGTGCCAGCAGTTACGGACTAGCGGGGGGGCTGGAGACCCAGTACTTC.

This clone was seen a single time. V usage is TRBV7-9 and J usage is TRBJ2-7, with a tentative D call TRBD1 (5 bases). CDR1 SEHNR and CDR2 FQNEAQ come from the germline V gene (reference sequence). There are 14 residues in the CDR3. The V end was cut by 7 bases, the J end by 3 bases, with 16 bases between. This CDR3 reads CASTHSRDNYEQYF. CDR3 DNA: TGTGCCAGCACCCATTCCAGGGATAACTACGAGCAGTACTTC.

This clone was recorded only once. The CDR3 is CASSFRSGTVGLAGEYEQYF. CDR3 sequence (DNA): TGTGCCAGCAGTTTTCGTTCCGGGACAGTGGGACTAGCGGGAGAATACGAGCAGTACTTC. The rearrangement links TRBV28 to TRBJ2-7; 14 nucleotides line up with TRBD2. With V trimmed by 3 bases and J by 4 bases, 17 bases remained unmatched. The germline gives CDR1 MDHEN, CDR2 SYDVKM. This CDR3 has 20 residues.

This rearrangement joins TRBV7-3 to TRBJ2-3; 14 nucleotides align to TRBD2. CDR3 size: 16 residues. Germline-derived CDR1 and CDR2 are SGHTA and FQGTGA. V shed 6 bases and J 4 bases; nucleotides not matched to a gene: 6. The CDR3 spells CASSPLTSGGADTQYF. The CDR3 nucleotides read TGTGCCAGCAGTCCATTGACTAGCGGGGGGGCAGATACGCAGTATTTT.

The chain links TRBV5-4 to TRBJ2-2; 9 nucleotides match TRBD2. With V trimmed by 7 bases and J by 7 bases, 14 bases remained unmatched. The CDR3 covers 16 residues. CDR1 and CDR2 from the germline V gene are SGHNT and YYREEE (reference sequence). The CDR3 sequence: CASRTGSGSQVGELFF. The CDR3 nucleotides are TGTGCCAGCCGAACGGGTAGCGGGAGCCAGGTCGGGGAGCTGTTTTTT.

This sequence joins TRBV6-1 and TRBJ1-5, with TRBD1 as a possible D gene (6 bases). CDR1 is MNHNS and CDR2 is SASEGT in the germline V gene. Trimming stripped 0 bases from V and 6 bases from J, with 12 bases between. This CDR3 is 15 amino acids long. CDR3 in DNA: TGTGCCAGCAGTGAAGCGACAGGAGGTAGTCAGCCCCAGCATTTT. It is translated as CASSEATGGSQPQHF.

The CDR3 coding sequence is TGTGCCAGCAGCTTAGCCTTCCAAGAGACCCAGTACTTC. Translation: CASSLAFQETQYF. The V gene is TRBV7-2, the J gene TRBJ2-5; D not certain. The germline gives CDR1 SGHTA, CDR2 FQGNSA. CDR3 length: 13 amino acids. V was shortened by 0 bases and J by 1 base, with 3 bases between the two germline ends.